The T cell receptor beta chain under discussion was sequenced for a study of response to subunit inactivated influenza vaccine (dated by TCRdb to 2016 to 2019). A note on the overall study: To follow how T cells responded to a trivalent subunit inactivated influenza vaccine, the researchers relied on deep quantitative profiling of the T cell receptor repertoire. The paper as a whole reports these results and caveats: It was suggested by the authors that each seasonal influenza vaccination may recruit only a limited number of new T cells.

The germline V gene specifies MNHNS as CDR1 and SASEGT as CDR2. CDR3 length: 15 amino acids, cysteine to phenylalanine. The retained sequence is limited to the CDR3, 45 bases, with the frame set at the first base. V lost 6 bases and J lost 4 bases; the stretch between them is 16 bases long. This clonotype came up a few times. Its antigen is still unknown. The input lacks base qualities; no much larger clone sits a single base away. Library preparation was by RT-PCR. TCRdb lists the instrument as Illumina HiSeq 2500. TCRdb trimmed public reads at Q25 via fastp, called clones via MiXCR and kept in-frame beta chains. Here each entry gathers all rows of one CDR3 protein and keeps the most common genes and DNA. Across this sample there are around 520,000 distinct CDR3 sequences, with 12% seen only once. The ten top clones hold roughly a tenth of the sample.

This TCR was sampled from a man aged 45 to 65 who received an inactivated influenza vaccine. Donor details come from another sample of the same person, matched by shared clones. Recombination joined TRBV6-1 with TRBJ1-3; no confident D gene assignment can be made. The sample in question was PBMCs from blood, obtained on the day of vaccination. The encoded CDR3 is CASSSGLLAGNTIYF. The DNA sequence is given as TGTGCCAGCAGCTCCGGCCTGCTGGCGGGAAACACCATATATTTT.